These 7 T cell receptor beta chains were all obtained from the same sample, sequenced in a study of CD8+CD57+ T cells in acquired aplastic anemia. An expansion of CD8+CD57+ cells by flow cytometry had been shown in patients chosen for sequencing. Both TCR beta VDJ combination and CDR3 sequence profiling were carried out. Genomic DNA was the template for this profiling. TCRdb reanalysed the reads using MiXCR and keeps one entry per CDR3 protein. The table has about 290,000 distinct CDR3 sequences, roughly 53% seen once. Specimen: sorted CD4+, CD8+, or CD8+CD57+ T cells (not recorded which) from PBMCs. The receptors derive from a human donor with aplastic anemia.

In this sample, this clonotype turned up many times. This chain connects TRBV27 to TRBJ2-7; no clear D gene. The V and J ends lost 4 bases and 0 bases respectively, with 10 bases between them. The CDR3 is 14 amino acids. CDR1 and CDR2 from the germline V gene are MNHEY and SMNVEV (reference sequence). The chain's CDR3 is CASSSPTVSYEQYF. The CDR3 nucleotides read TGTGCCAGCAGTTCCCCGACGGTCTCCTACGAGCAGTACTTC.

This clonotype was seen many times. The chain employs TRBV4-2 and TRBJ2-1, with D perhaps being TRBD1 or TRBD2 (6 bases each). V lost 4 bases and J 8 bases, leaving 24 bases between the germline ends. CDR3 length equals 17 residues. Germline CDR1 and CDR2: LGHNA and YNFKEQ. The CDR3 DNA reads TGTGCCAGCAGCCCCCTCGGGTCTACGGGGGCGGTCGATGAGCAGTTCTTC. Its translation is CASSPLGSTGAVDEQFF.

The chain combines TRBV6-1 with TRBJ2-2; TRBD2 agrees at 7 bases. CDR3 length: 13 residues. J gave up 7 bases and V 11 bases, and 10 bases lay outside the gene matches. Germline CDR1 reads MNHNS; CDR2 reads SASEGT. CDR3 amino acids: CADQRGGGGELFF. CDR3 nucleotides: TGTGCCGACCAGCGGGGCGGTGGCGGGGAGCTGTTTTTT.

The CDR3: CASSYSNDNEKLFF. CDR3 coding DNA: TGTGCCAGCAGTTACTCGAACGATAATGAAAAACTGTTTTTT. This rearrangement joins TRBV6-6 to TRBJ1-4; D remains unclear. The length of the CDR3 is 14 residues. Germline CDR1 MNHNY, CDR2 SVGAGI (reference sequence). The ends were cut back, 0 bases at V and 4 bases at J, with 6 bases in the middle.

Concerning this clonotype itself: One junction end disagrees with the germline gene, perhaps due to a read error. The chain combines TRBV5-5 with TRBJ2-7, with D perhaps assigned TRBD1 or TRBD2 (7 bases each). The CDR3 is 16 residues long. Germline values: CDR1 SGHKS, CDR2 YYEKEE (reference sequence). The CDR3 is CVSSLGGTVSSYEQYF. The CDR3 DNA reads TGCGTCAGCAGCTTGGGGGGGACAGTCAGTTCCTACGAGCAGTACTTC.

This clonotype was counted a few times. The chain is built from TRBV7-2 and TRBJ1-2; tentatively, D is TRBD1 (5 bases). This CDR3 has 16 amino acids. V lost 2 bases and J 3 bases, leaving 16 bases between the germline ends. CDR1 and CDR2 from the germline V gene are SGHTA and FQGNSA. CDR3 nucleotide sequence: TGTGCCAGCAGCTTAACTAGCAGGGCTGCCTACTATGGCTACACCTTC. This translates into CASSLTSRAAYYGYTF.

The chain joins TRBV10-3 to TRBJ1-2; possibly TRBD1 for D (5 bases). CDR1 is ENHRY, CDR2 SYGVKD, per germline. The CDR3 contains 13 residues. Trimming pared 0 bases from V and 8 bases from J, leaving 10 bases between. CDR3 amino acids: CAISESKGFGYTF. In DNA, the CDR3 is TGTGCCATCAGTGAGTCCAAGGGGTTCGGCTACACCTTC.